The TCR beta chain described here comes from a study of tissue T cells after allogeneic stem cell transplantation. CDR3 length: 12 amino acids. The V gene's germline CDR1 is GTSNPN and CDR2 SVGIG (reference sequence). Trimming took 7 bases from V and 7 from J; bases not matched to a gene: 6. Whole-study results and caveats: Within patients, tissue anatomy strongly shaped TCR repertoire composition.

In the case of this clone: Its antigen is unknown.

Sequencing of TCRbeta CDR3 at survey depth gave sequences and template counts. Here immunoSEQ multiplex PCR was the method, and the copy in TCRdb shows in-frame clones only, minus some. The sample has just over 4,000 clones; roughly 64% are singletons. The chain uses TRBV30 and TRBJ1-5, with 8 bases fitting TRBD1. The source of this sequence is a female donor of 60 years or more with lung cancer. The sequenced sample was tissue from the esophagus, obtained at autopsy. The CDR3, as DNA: TGTGCCTACGGACAGGGTCTGCAGCCCCAGCATTTT. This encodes CAYGQGLQPQHF.